The 2 T cell receptor beta chains listed next were all sequenced from one sample in a study of T cell repertoires in cytomegalovirus infection. TCRdb reanalysed the reads using MiXCR and keeps one entry per CDR3 protein. Among approximately 100,000 distinct CDR3 sequences, approximately 28% were seen once, and the ten largest hold roughly three quarters. No antigen has been identified for these receptors. Here the sequenced sample was CD8+ T cells from cultured PBMCs, taken from culture after CMV antigen stimulation. These receptors all come from a human donor in good health (CMV status not recorded). Some clones in this sample may be carry-over from other donors' samples.

V and J are TRBV7-9 and TRBJ1-1; weak D call: TRBD1 (5 bases). The CDR3 is 14 residues long. V lost 4 bases and J lost 1, with 10 bases in between. Germline V gene sequence: CDR1 SEHNR, CDR2 FQNEAQ (reference sequence). CDR3 residues: CASSSPTGNTEAFF. The CDR3 DNA reads TGTGCCAGCAGCTCCCCTACAGGGAACACTGAAGCTTTCTTT.

The rearrangement uses TRBV6-6 and TRBJ2-7; unclear D gene. Trimming cost V 0 bases and J 3 bases, with 15 bases left between them. The CDR3 consists of 16 residues. The V gene's germline CDR1 is MNHNY and CDR2 SVGAGI (reference sequence). CDR3 nucleotides: TGTGCCAGCAGTTACTCGACGGCCTACCTCAGCTACGAGCAGTACTTC. Translation gives CASSYSTAYLSYEQYF.